This entry lists 15 T cell receptor beta chains sequenced from one sample in a study of blood T cells in healthy people across ages. A second PCR, run for roughly 7 to 11 cycles, used a sample-barcoded 5' primer plus a J-beta primer mix. A single record per CDR3 protein comes from TCRdb applying MiXCR to the 5' RACE reads. The sample holds some 940,000 distinct CDR3 sequences; 25% to 30% are singletons and the top ten take about 10%. These sequences were also reported in another study, on T cells of mothers and their children.

The material sequenced was blood. The receptors were sampled from a woman aged 40 to 50 in good health.

This clonotype appeared a few times. The rearrangement uses TRBV6-5 and TRBJ1-2; 7 nucleotides match TRBD1. Germline V gene data show CDR1 as MNHEY and CDR2 as SVGAGI. The CDR3 length is 13 residues. V lost 6 bases and J lost 7; bases outside the gene matches: 8. CDR3: CASSPGTAGGYTF. The CDR3 nucleotides read TGTGCCAGCAGCCCCGGGACAGCAGGTGGCTACACCTTC.

In its sample, this clonotype was seen many times. This chain uses TRBV20-1 with TRBJ2-7, with 7 nucleotides matching TRBD1. Germline trimming cut 5 bases from V and 6 bases from J; bases unmatched to any gene: 10. CDR1 and CDR2 from the germline V gene are DFQATT and SNEGSKA (reference sequence). CDR3 length: 13 amino acids. The CDR3 reads CSASDGDRAEQYF. DNA of the CDR3: TGCAGTGCTTCAGACGGCGACAGGGCCGAGCAGTACTTC.

The chain is built from TRBV20-1 and TRBJ2-1; no clear D. The CDR3 loop spans 11 amino acids. V was pared by 0 bases and J by 11 bases, with 8 bases between. The germline gives CDR1 DFQATT, CDR2 SNEGSKA (reference sequence). Written as DNA, the CDR3 is TGCAGTGCTAGAGATCCTCCCCAGCAGTTCTTC. Protein: CSARDPPQQFF.

This clonotype has a handful of counts. The CDR3 sequence: CASSFGPLTDTQYF. In DNA form, the CDR3 reads TGTGCCAGCAGCTTTGGGCCTTTAACAGATACGCAGTATTTT. The chain links TRBV7-2 to TRBJ2-3; D unclear. Germline CDR1 is SGHTA and CDR2 is FQGNSA. The CDR3 contains 14 residues. Trimming took 3 bases from V and 3 from J, leaving 10 bases between them. Looking up the rest from reference TRBV7-2 and TRBJ2-3 gives the full variable domain: GAGVSQSPSNKVTEKGKDVELRCDPISGHTALYWYRQSLGQGLEFLIYFQGNSAPDKSGLPSDRFSAERTGGSVSTLTIQRTQQEDSAVYLCASSFGPLTDTQYFGPGTRLTVL.

Only a few counts were recorded for this clonotype. V gene TRBV3-1 combines with J gene TRBJ1-5; 8 bases fit TRBD1. Germline V gene sequence: CDR1 LGHDT, CDR2 YNNKEL (reference sequence). Trimming took 1 base from V and 4 from J; bases not matched to a gene: 3. This CDR3 is 15 amino acids long. The CDR3 nucleotides read TGTGCCAGCAGCCAAGGGACAGGGCAAAATCAGCCCCAGCATTTT. Residues: CASSQGTGQNQPQHF.

The rearrangement links TRBV5-1 to TRBJ2-1; 12 positions agree with TRBD2. The CDR3 length is 18 residues. V shed 1 base, J shed 7 bases, and the junction held 12 bases outside the gene matches. The germline gives CDR1 SGHRS, CDR2 YFSETQ. The CDR3 coding sequence is TGCGCCAGCAGCTTGTTAGCTAGACGTGGACTAGCGGGGAATGAGCAGTTCTTC. It codes for CASSLLARRGLAGNEQFF.

This clonotype appeared many times. The chain couples TRBV21-1 to TRBJ2-6; whether TRBD2, the table's D call, matches the DNA was not checked. TRBV21-1 is flagged as a pseudogene. The CDR3 has 17 residues. This CDR3 is CASSKARWDFTANVLTF. CDR3 bases: TGTGCCAGCAGCAAAGCTCGCTGGGACTTCACAGCCAACGTCCTGACTTTC.

This clonotype occurred a few times. The rearrangement joins TRBV4-1 to TRBJ1-2, with D unresolved. V shed 4 bases and J shed 10 bases, with 25 bases lying between them. There are 16 residues in the CDR3. Germline loops: CDR1 MGHRA, CDR2 YSYEKL. CDR3 residues: CASSPTPPSPREVYTF. In DNA, the CDR3 is TGCGCCAGCAGCCCGACCCCACCGTCTCCTCGAGAGGTCTACACCTTC.

Ten or more counts support this clonotype. The chain links TRBV5-4 to TRBJ2-1, with 12 positions matching TRBD1. The length of the CDR3 is 15 residues. Germline V CDR1 and CDR2: SGHNT, YYREEE (reference sequence). J gave up 10 bases and V 4 bases, and 9 bases lay outside the gene matches. The CDR3 sequence: CASSPRGTGGREQFF. The CDR3 region has the DNA TGTGCCAGCAGCCCTAGAGGGACAGGGGGCCGGGAGCAGTTCTTC.

This clonotype was counted many times. V usage is TRBV28 and J usage is TRBJ2-7; 9 positions match TRBD1. Germline lookup yields CDR1 MDHEN and CDR2 SYDVKM. V shed 8 bases, J shed 4 bases, and the junction held 9 bases outside the gene matches. The CDR3 runs to 14 residues. The CDR3 DNA follows: TGTGCCAGCTCAACTGGACAGGGGTTATACGAGCAGTACTTC. Translated, it gives CASSTGQGLYEQYF.

The chain links TRBV27 to TRBJ1-5; D is unclear. The CDR3 is 15 amino acids. Germline CDR1 and CDR2: MNHEY and SMNVEV (reference sequence). Deletions cut 5 bases from V and 2 bases from J, with 13 bases between. CDR3 sequence: CASSHGPGGNQPQHF. The CDR3 nucleotides read TGTGCCAGCAGTCACGGGCCAGGAGGCAATCAGCCCCAGCATTTT.

This clonotype was counted between two and nine times. The chain uses TRBV27 and TRBJ1-2; D gene unclear. The V gene's germline CDR1 is MNHEY and CDR2 SMNVEV (reference sequence). Trimming pared 8 bases from V and 8 bases from J, leaving 12 bases between. The length of the CDR3 is 11 residues. The CDR3 region has the DNA TGTGCCAGCGGACTTTTAGGGGGCTACACCTTC. Translating it yields CASGLLGGYTF.

This clonotype showed up many times. This chain connects TRBV5-1 to TRBJ2-1, with 8 bases identical to TRBD2. Germline assignment: CDR1 SGHRS and CDR2 YFSETQ. The trim removed 3 bases at V and 7 bases at J, leaving 12 bases unmatched. The length of the CDR3 is 16 residues. The CDR3 bases are TGCGCCAGCAGCTATACGAACGGGGGGGCCTCAAATGAGCAGTTCTTC. Translated: CASSYTNGGASNEQFF. Full variable domain (remainder filled in from reference TRBV5-1 and TRBJ2-1): KAGVTQTPRYLIKTRGQQVTLSCSPISGHRSVSWYQQTPGQGLQFLFEYFSETQRNKGNFPGRFSGRQFSNSRSEMNVSTLELGDSALYLCASSYTNGGASNEQFFGPGTRLTVL.

The chain employs TRBV4-1 and TRBJ2-7, with a possible D match to TRBD2 (6 bases). The J call may be faulty, since TRBJ2-4 better matches the DNA end. The V gene's germline CDR1 is MGHRA and CDR2 YSYEKL. This CDR3 has 14 residues. CDR3 sequence: CASSSRDWENIQYF. The CDR3 DNA reads TGCGCCAGCAGCTCCCGGGACTGGGAAAACATTCAGTACTTC.

The rearrangement uses TRBV7-9 and TRBJ2-7; perhaps TRBD1 as D (5 bases). The CDR3 covers 14 residues. In germline, CDR1 is SEHNR, CDR2 FQNEAQ (reference sequence). Trimming removed 4 bases from V and 2 bases from J, with 12 bases in between. CDR3 amino acids: CASSSSTATYEQYF. CDR3 DNA sequence: TGTGCCAGCAGCTCCTCGACAGCCACCTACGAGCAGTACTTC.